The table lists the clone carrying this T cell receptor (beta chain) with a count of one. What it binds is not known. It was considered stable Graves' hyperthyroidism when ophthalmopathy did not progress within 18 months. These data belong to a study of T cells in Graves' hyperthyroidism and ophthalmopathy. The length of the CDR3 is 13 residues. CDR1 is LGHDT, CDR2 YNNKEL, per germline (reference sequence). V was shortened by 5 bases and J by 9 bases, with 14 bases between the two germline ends. Whole-study findings and limits: Most thyroid clonotypes that were expanded above 0.001 also turned up in blood.

TCR beta CDR3 regions were amplified from RNA transcripts. With the HTBI primer set, the TCR CDR3 went through a first round of RT-PCR. Via MiXCR, TCRdb re-called the multiplex PCR reads, giving one row per CDR3 protein. This table holds 100,000 to 140,000 distinct CDR3 sequences, about 16% found once. Sample: blood. This chain links TRBV3-1 with TRBJ1-5, with D unresolved. The TCR originated in a woman aged 45-65 years with Graves' hyperthyroidism. The CDR3 loop reads CASSSRATGPQHF. CDR3 bases: TGTGCCAGCAGCTCTCGAGCTACGGGGCCCCAGCATTTT.